This TCR beta chain was recorded in a study of cytomegalovirus exposure and HLA in healthy donors. This CDR3 has 13 amino acids. Germline loops: CDR1 LNHDA, CDR2 SQIVND (reference sequence). The junction had 0 bases not matched to a gene; V was cut back by 3 bases and J by 2 bases. PCR involved 60 Vbeta and 13 Jbeta primers. Sequencing used immunoSEQ multiplex PCR; TCRdb keeps in-frame clones, though not all of them. The sample contains 150,000 to 200,000 clones, 80% of which appear only once. This clone was observed a few times. The antigen is unknown. Overall study results and limits: CMV antigen specificity was confirmed in vitro for a few CMV-associated chains. V- and J-gene trimming of TCR beta was linked (in a later analysis) to a missense DCLRE1C variant.

The chain combines TRBV19 with TRBJ2-7, with 8 nucleotides matching TRBD2. The sequence was obtained from a man aged 30 to 39 in good health and CMV-seropositive. Input material: PBMCs. The DNA for the CDR3 is TGTGCCAGTAGTATGGGACTAGCCTACGAGCAGTACTTC. As protein: CASSMGLAYEQYF.